This T cell receptor (beta chain) was profiled in a study of T and B cells in COVID-19 patients. CDR3 length equals 13 residues. V shed 10 bases and J 3 bases; nucleotides not matched to a gene: 4. From germline, CDR1 is ENHRY and CDR2 SYGVKD. TRB was amplified from around 250-500 ng of blood genomic DNA. Multiplex PCR with BIOMED2 TRB-A/B primer pools amplified TRB rearrangements. TCRdb passed the multiplex PCR reads through MiXCR, listing each CDR3 protein once. The table has more than 9,000 distinct CDR3 sequences, more than 25% seen once; the top ten hold 28%. The rearrangement links TRBV10-3 to TRBJ2-7; 12 nucleotides align to TRBD2. This receptor was obtained from a human donor who had recovered from COVID-19. Material: blood. The CDR3 DNA follows: TGTGCCACGATGACTAGCGGGAGCTACGAGCAGTACTTC. Translated, it gives CATMTSGSYEQYF.